These 28 T cell receptor beta chains originate from one sample sequenced in a study of regulatory T cells in long-lasting Graves disease. Time point indicated: newly diagnosed GD, antithyroid drugs for less than 3 months. Scientists built the TCR library using RNA that was extracted from PBMCs. Relying on iRepertoire HTBI primers and Arm-PCR of CDR3 regions, the team built TCR beta libraries. TCRdb fed the multiplex PCR reads into MiXCR, producing one record per CDR3 protein. The table records roughly 400,000 distinct CDR3 sequences, roughly 15% of them present only once. These same records also appear under a second study, on T cells in Graves' hyperthyroidism and ophthalmopathy.

The specimen comprised peripheral blood mononuclear cells (PBMCs), sampled at new diagnosis, from a patient treated with antithyroid drugs. The receptor source for this set is a woman aged 35 to 49 with Graves disease.

This clonotype has ten or more counts. The chain uses TRBV28 and TRBJ1-1, with D maybe TRBD1 (6 bases). Germline CDR1 and CDR2: MDHEN and SYDVKM. V was shortened by 6 bases and J by 2 bases, with 10 bases between the two germline ends. The CDR3 is 13 amino acids. The CDR3 is CASSRTANTEAFF. The CDR3 region has the DNA TGTGCCAGCAGCCGGACAGCCAACACTGAAGCTTTCTTT. Variable domain in full (rest from reference TRBV28 and TRBJ1-1): DVKVTQSSRYLVKRTGEKVFLECVQDMDHENMFWYRQDPGLGLRLIYFSYDVKMKEKGDIPEGYSVSREKKERFSLILESASTNQTSMYLCASSRTANTEAFFGQGTRLTVV.

The chain links TRBV19 to TRBJ2-3; D is unclear. The germline V and J ends were trimmed by 8 bases and 5 bases, with 8 bases remaining between them. The CDR3 runs 11 residues. Germline loops: CDR1 LNHDA, CDR2 SQIVND (reference sequence). CDR3 bases: TGTGCCAGTGCTTGGGGAGATACGCAGTATTTT. Its protein is CASAWGDTQYF.

The chain recombines TRBV28 with TRBJ2-3; 7 bases are a match to TRBD2. The CDR3 contains 14 residues. V was clipped by 8 bases and J by 9 bases; unmatched bases: 14. Germline V lookup: CDR1 MDHEN, CDR2 SYDVKM. The CDR3 DNA is TGTGCCAGCCGTGAGGGACTATCCACAAACACGCAGTATTTT. Translated, it gives CASREGLSTNTQYF.

There are a few counts of this clonotype. The rearrangement joins TRBV15 to TRBJ2-4, with 9 bases that match TRBD2. The CDR3 contains 16 residues. With V trimmed by 3 bases and J by 1 base, 4 bases remained unmatched. Per germline, CDR1 LNHNV and CDR2 YYDKDF (reference sequence). CDR3 amino acids: CATSRRLAVAKNIQYF. The CDR3 DNA reads TGTGCCACCAGCAGGAGACTAGCGGTGGCCAAAAACATTCAGTACTTC.

This clonotype has only a few counts. The CDR3 region has the DNA TGTGCCACCAGTGATGTCACAGATACGCAGTATTTT. Translation gives CATSDVTDTQYF. This chain joins TRBV24-1 and TRBJ2-3; no firm D call. The germline CDR1 and CDR2 sequences are KGHDR and SFDVKD. CDR3 length: 12 residues. V lost 3 bases to trimming and J lost 2 bases, with 2 bases between them.

The chain is built from TRBV6-2 or TRBV6-3 and TRBJ1-1; 7 bases fit TRBD1. The CDR3 has 13 residues. With V trimmed by 6 bases and J by 7 bases, 8 bases remained unmatched. From germline, CDR1 is MNHEY and CDR2 SVGEGT. This CDR3 reads CASSETGSGEAFF. The CDR3 DNA reads TGTGCCAGCAGCGAGACAGGGTCGGGTGAAGCTTTCTTT.

This clonotype occurred many times. The V gene is TRBV29-1, the J gene TRBJ2-7, with 9 bases that match TRBD2. The CDR3 has 14 residues. Germline-derived CDR1 and CDR2 are SQVTM and ANQGSEA. J gave up 7 bases and V 6 bases, and 13 bases lay outside the gene matches. CDR3 in DNA: TGCAGCGTCGGGTGGTCGCTAGCGGGAATGGAGCAGTACTTC. Protein: CSVGWSLAGMEQYF.

The gene calls are TRBV27 and TRBJ2-5; D gene unclear. The CDR3 runs 14 residues. Trimming stripped 9 bases from V and 0 bases from J, with 14 bases between. Germline CDR1 and CDR2: MNHEY and SMNVEV (reference sequence). The CDR3 DNA sequence: TGTGCCAGTAGGACGGCGAGATACCAAGAGACCCAGTACTTC. Encoded protein: CASRTARYQETQYF.

The table lists this clonotype with many counts. The rearrangement joins TRBV7-2 to TRBJ2-7; the D call may be TRBD1 or TRBD2 (5 bases each). Germline V gene sequence: CDR1 SGHTA, CDR2 FQGNSA. V was clipped by 4 bases and J by 5 bases, with 12 bases between them. The CDR3 consists of 13 residues. The CDR3 sequence is CASSSGPYNEQYF. CDR3 bases: TGTGCCAGCAGCTCGGGACCGTACAACGAGCAGTACTTC.

This chain connects TRBV28 to TRBJ2-7; D is undetermined. V lost 3 bases and J lost 7, with 13 bases in between. The germline CDR1 and CDR2 sequences are MDHEN and SYDVKM. The CDR3 runs to 13 residues. CDR3 sequence (DNA): TGTGCCAGCAGTTTGTTCGCTCCTGCAGAGCAGTACTTC. As protein: CASSLFAPAEQYF.

This clonotype has a count of ten or more. The CDR3 sequence is CASTMDTAGANEQYF. CDR3 DNA: TGTGCCAGCACCATGGACACGGCGGGGGCAAACGAGCAGTACTTC. V gene TRBV28 combines with J gene TRBJ2-7; maybe TRBD2 (7 bases). This CDR3 region has 15 residues. Germline values: CDR1 MDHEN, CDR2 SYDVKM. Trimming left V 7 bases short and J 5 bases short, with 21 bases between.

In this sample, this clonotype turned up many times. The chain links TRBV2 to TRBJ2-7; TRBD2 agrees at 14 bases. The CDR3 runs to 18 residues. The V segment lost 7 bases and the J segment 0 bases; nucleotides outside the gene matches: 11. Germline-derived CDR1 and CDR2 are SNHLY and FYNNEI. In DNA form, the CDR3 reads TGTGCCAGCAATGCCGGGACTAGCGGGAGCCTCCTCTCCTACGAGCAGTACTTC. Protein sequence: CASNAGTSGSLLSYEQYF.

This clonotype was counted at least ten times. This rearrangement joins TRBV7-9 to TRBJ2-3; tentative D call: TRBD2 (5 bases). The CDR3 contains 15 residues. Germline V CDR1 and CDR2: SEHNR, FQNEAQ (reference sequence). Trimming took 6 bases from V and 0 from J, leaving 13 bases between them. CDR3 nucleotide sequence: TGTGCCAGCAGTACGTTCAGCGGAAGCACAGATACGCAGTATTTT. It encodes CASSTFSGSTDTQYF.

This clonotype was seen repeatedly, ten times or more. The chain recombines TRBV29-1 with TRBJ2-1; D is undetermined. CDR3 length: 14 amino acids. The germline CDR1 and CDR2 sequences are SQVTM and ANQGSEA. The V end was cut by 3 bases, the J end by 1 base, with 10 bases between. CDR3 sequence reads: CSVDGRRSYNEQFF. CDR3 sequence (DNA): TGCAGCGTTGACGGCCGTAGGTCCTACAATGAGCAGTTCTTC.

This clonotype was counted many times. This chain uses TRBV13 with TRBJ2-7, with a tentative D call TRBD1 (5 bases). This CDR3 has 12 amino acids. Germline CDR1 reads PRHDT; CDR2 reads FYEKMQ (reference sequence). V was shortened by 5 bases and J by 4 bases, with 9 bases between the two germline ends. The CDR3 region is CASSQGRYEQYF. In nucleotides, the CDR3 is TGTGCCAGCAGCCAGGGCCGATACGAGCAGTACTTC. Together with reference TRBV13 and TRBJ2-7, the CDR3 gives the full variable domain: AAGVIQSPRHLIKEKRETATLKCYPIPRHDTVYWYQQGPGQDPQFLISFYEKMQSDKGSIPDRFSAQQFSDYHSELNMSSLELGDSALYFCASSQGRYEQYFGPGTRLTVT.

The CDR3 spells CASSLRYSRETQYF. As DNA, the CDR3 is TGTGCCAGCAGTTTACGGTACAGTCGAGAGACCCAGTACTTC. The chain recombines TRBV28 with TRBJ2-5; D unclear. The germline V and J ends were trimmed by 2 bases and 4 bases, with 11 bases remaining between them. CDR3 length equals 14 residues. Germline V CDR1 and CDR2: MDHEN, SYDVKM.

There are many counts of this clonotype. This sequence joins TRBV27 and TRBJ2-1; D ambiguous. CDR3 length equals 14 residues. Trimming shortened V by 0 bases and J by 0 bases, and 3 bases separated the two germline ends. Per the germline V gene, CDR1 is MNHEY and CDR2 is SMNVEV (reference sequence). DNA of the CDR3: TGTGCCAGCAGTTTATCCAACTCCTACAATGAGCAGTTCTTC. Encoded protein: CASSLSNSYNEQFF.

Worth noting for this clonotype: A much larger clone lies a single base off, so this may be a read error. This chain uses TRBV12-3 or TRBV12-4 with TRBJ2-1; 8 bases fit TRBD2. CDR3 size: 13 residues. The CDR3 region is CDSSSPTTGGSFF. DNA of the CDR3: TGTGACAGCAGTTCGCCGACCACGGGAGGGAGCTTCTTC.

This clonotype appeared many times. The chain combines TRBV5-1 with TRBJ1-6, with TRBD1 as a possible D gene (5 bases). Trimming left V 4 bases short and J 6 bases short, with 20 bases between. This CDR3 contains 17 residues. Looked up from germline, CDR1 is SGHRS and CDR2 is YFSETQ. The CDR3 loop is CASSVFADKTANSPLHF. CDR3 coding DNA: TGCGCCAGCAGCGTCTTCGCGGACAAAACCGCTAATTCACCCCTCCACTTT.

This clonotype came up many times. The chain employs TRBV4-1 and TRBJ1-4, with 8 bases matching TRBD1. Germline CDR1 reads MGHRA; CDR2 reads YSYEKL. This CDR3 has 16 amino acids. The junction had 8 bases not matched to a gene; V was cut back by 0 bases and J by 8 bases. The CDR3 region is CASSQDRGQGWEKLFF. DNA for the CDR3: TGCGCCAGCAGCCAAGATCGAGGACAGGGCTGGGAAAAACTGTTTTTT.

This clonotype has at least ten counts. The chain employs TRBV12-3 or TRBV12-4 and TRBJ2-3; 12 nucleotides match TRBD2. V dropped 4 bases and J dropped 6; count of bases not matched to a gene: 8. The CDR3 covers 16 residues. DNA for the CDR3: TGTGCCAGCAGTTCCGGACTAGCGGGAAAGGCTGATACGCAGTATTTT. As protein: CASSSGLAGKADTQYF.

The chain's CDR3 is CASNLRRPSPEQETQYF. CDR3 nucleotides: TGTGCCAGCAACTTGCGAAGACCTAGCCCCGAACAAGAGACCCAGTACTTC. The chain joins TRBV13 to TRBJ2-5; TRBD2 is a possible D gene (5 bases). Germline-derived CDR1 and CDR2 are PRHDT and FYEKMQ (reference sequence). The CDR3 has 17 residues. Deletions cut 7 bases from V and 2 bases from J, with 23 bases between. Combining the CDR3 with reference TRBV13 and TRBJ2-5 gives the whole variable domain AAGVIQSPRHLIKEKRETATLKCYPIPRHDTVYWYQQGPGQDPQFLISFYEKMQSDKGSIPDRFSAQQFSDYHSELNMSSLELGDSALYFCASNLRRPSPEQETQYFGPGTRLLVL.

This clonotype was observed at least ten times. This chain links TRBV12-3 or TRBV12-4 with TRBJ2-1, with 8 bases fitting TRBD1. The trim removed 6 bases at V and 9 bases at J, leaving 10 bases unmatched. CDR3 length equals 14 residues. The CDR3 nucleotides are TGTGCCAGCAGCCCAGGACAGGGAATCGCTGAGCAGTTCTTC. This gives the protein CASSPGQGIAEQFF.

This clonotype was recorded many times. J is TRBJ1-4 and V is TRBV5-1; D remains ambiguous. The germline V gene encodes CDR1 SGHRS and CDR2 YFSETQ. Trimming cost V 5 bases and J 5 bases, with 13 bases left between them. This CDR3 has 14 amino acids. In nucleotides, the CDR3 is TGCGCCAGCAGTTCACCCGGAGGGAATGAAAAACTGTTTTTT. Translation gives CASSSPGGNEKLFF.

To note about this clonotype: This may be a read error, as it is one base from a much larger clone. The chain recombines TRBV3-1 with TRBJ2-3; 8 nucleotides agree with TRBD2. This CDR3 spans 13 amino acids. Looked up from germline, CDR1 is LGHDT and CDR2 is YNNKEL (reference sequence). Trimming took 8 bases from V and 3 from J; bases not matched to a gene: 4. The DNA for the CDR3 is TGTGCCAGCGGCCGCGGGAGGACAGATACGCAGTATTTT. Amino acid sequence: CASGRGRTDTQYF.

On this clonotype itself: Being one base from a much bigger clone, this may be a read error. The chain carries TRBV30 and TRBJ2-1; TRBD2 aligns across 12 bases. This CDR3 contains 14 residues. V shed 3 bases, J shed 9 bases, and the junction held 6 bases outside the gene matches. Germline values: CDR1 GTSNPN, CDR2 SVGIG (reference sequence). The CDR3 sequence is CAWRELAGGSEQFF. In DNA, the CDR3 is TGTGCCTGGAGGGAGCTAGCGGGAGGGAGTGAGCAGTTCTTC.

This clonotype was detected many times. This chain joins TRBV13 and TRBJ2-7; TRBD2 agrees at 9 bases. The CDR3 is 16 amino acids. Germline lookup yields CDR1 PRHDT and CDR2 FYEKMQ (reference sequence). V shed 0 bases and J 3 bases; nucleotides not matched to a gene: 6. The CDR3 loop reads CASSLGLAGLGYEQYF. For the CDR3, the DNA is TGTGCCAGCAGCTTAGGGCTAGCGGGATTGGGCTACGAGCAGTACTTC.

Ten or more counts support this clonotype. The V call is TRBV7-8, the J call TRBJ2-5, with D perhaps matching TRBD2 (5 bases). CDR1 SGHVS and CDR2 FQNEAQ come from the germline V gene. The CDR3 is 15 amino acids. V lost 6 bases and J 7 bases, leaving 21 bases between the germline ends. CDR3 DNA: TGTGCCAGCAGTCCAAACCGGGCCCCCGGAGGGACCCAGTACTTC. Protein product: CASSPNRAPGGTQYF.